This is a list of T cell receptor beta chains from one sample in a study of Ad26.COV2.S vaccination and SARS-CoV-2 variants. Assay: immunoSEQ multiplex PCR; the TCRdb copy retains only in-frame clones and omits some. The data show about 330,000 clones, with 75% to 90% seen just once and 4.5% to 5.5% held by the top ten. The source material was peripheral blood, sampled in a trial of Ad26.COV2.S vaccine versus placebo. The receptors stem from a person aged 18-60 years who received the Ad26.COV2.S COVID-19 vaccine or a placebo. Each CDR3 is given with its conserved first and last residue. The D gene is left open where the match is weak. Rows give clone size only sometimes, using once, few, many, or a class for an expanded clone.

cdr3_length	clone_size	v_call	d_call	j_call	cdr3_aa	cdr3_nt
15	-	TRBV6-1	-	TRBJ1-5	CASSEFRTDDQPQHF	TGTGCCAGCAGTGAATTCCGGACAGATGATCAGCCCCAGCATTTT
17	once	TRBV6-4	-	TRBJ2-2	CASSEEAFEVWAGELFF	TGTGCCAGCAGTGAGGAAGCGTTCGAGGTCTGGGCCGGGGAGCTGTTTTTT
14	many	TRBV6-2/TRBV6-3	-	TRBJ1-5	CASSFLVGSQPQHF	TGTGCCAGCAGTTTTCTCGTGGGGAGTCAGCCCCAGCATTTT
19	-	TRBV7-2	-	TRBJ1-1	CASSSRQVPGTRVRVVTFF	TGTGCCAGCAGCTCCCGACAGGTCCCCGGGACACGCGTTCGGGTAGTGACTTTCTTT
15	-	TRBV7-9	-	TRBJ1-5	CASSPTGTNDQPQHF	TGTGCCAGCAGCCCAACGGGTACCAACGATCAGCCCCAGCATTTT
16	-	TRBV21-1	-	TRBJ2-3	CASSKGWGGPTDTQYF	TGTGCCAGCAGCAAAGGGTGGGGGGGGCCGACAGATACGCAGTATTTT
14	-	TRBV7-9	-	TRBJ1-4	CASSLLDGRAELFF	TGTGCCAGCAGCTTACTGGACGGTAGAGCAGAACTGTTTTTT
15	once	TRBV6-5	-	TRBJ2-1	CASSVSSNSYNEQFF	TGTGCCAGCAGCGTTTCTAGCAACTCCTACAATGAGCAGTTCTTC
14	-	TRBV6-5	-	TRBJ1-5	CASSLGWGNQPQHF	TGTGCCAGCAGCCTTGGTTGGGGCAATCAGCCCCAGCATTTT
13	-	TRBV2	-	TRBJ1-2	CASSEGREAGYTF	TGTGCCAGCAGTGAAGGCAGGGAGGCTGGCTACACCTTC
14	-	TRBV15	-	TRBJ2-3	CATSRAGGGDTQYF	TGTGCCACCAGCAGAGCCGGTGGGGGGGATACGCAGTATTTT
14	-	TRBV2	TRBD1	TRBJ1-1	CAGRQWGQGGLQFF	TGTGCCGGCAGACAATGGGGACAGGGAGGACTCCAGTTCTTT
15	-	TRBV25-1	TRBD1	TRBJ2-5	CASGQQGARSETQYF	TGTGCCAGCGGGCAACAGGGGGCTCGGTCGGAGACCCAGTACTTC
17	-	TRBV10-1	-	TRBJ2-1	CASSDSKRRDRVNEQFF	TGCGCCAGCAGTGATTCGAAACGGCGGGATAGGGTCAATGAGCAGTTCTTC
14	-	TRBV27	-	TRBJ1-1	CASSSWDTFAEAFF	TGTGCCAGCAGTTCCTGGGACACGTTCGCTGAAGCTTTCTTT
15	-	TRBV10-2	-	TRBJ1-6	CASRVNTRDNSPLHF	TGCGCCAGCAGAGTGAACACCAGGGATAATTCACCCCTCCACTTT
14	-	TRBV5-1	TRBD1	TRBJ1-2	CASSLGQGNYGYTF	TGCGCCAGCAGCTTGGGACAGGGCAACTATGGCTACACCTTC
17	-	TRBV28	TRBD1	TRBJ1-6	CASLALTGGAVNSPLHF	TGTGCCAGCCTAGCCTTAACAGGGGGCGCCGTCAATTCACCCCTCCACTTT
15	-	TRBV4-3	-	TRBJ1-5	CASSQEEGGNQPQHF	TGCGCCAGCAGCCAAGAGGAGGGGGGCAATCAGCCCCAGCATTTT
15	once	TRBV2	-	TRBJ2-5	CASGVGVQGKETQYF	TGTGCCAGCGGCGTCGGTGTACAGGGAAAAGAGACCCAGTACTTC
13	-	TRBV27	-	TRBJ2-3	CASSARGADTQYF	TGTGCCAGCAGTGCGAGGGGGGCAGATACGCAGTATTTT
16	once	TRBV5-4	-	TRBJ2-3	CASSLGGGTSTDTQYF	TGTGCCAGCAGCTTAGGGGGGGGGACTAGCACAGATACGCAGTATTTT
13	-	TRBV19	-	TRBJ1-1	CASHDSSNTEAFF	TGTGCCAGTCACGACAGTTCTAACACTGAAGCTTTCTTT
14	few	TRBV18	-	TRBJ1-2	CASSPLSTNYGYTF	TGTGCCAGCTCACCACTTAGTACTAACTATGGCTACACCTTC
13	-	TRBV19	-	TRBJ2-5	CASSIRSEGREYF	TGTGCCAGTAGTATAAGGAGCGAGGGGAGAGAGTACTTC
13	-	TRBV19	-	TRBJ1-1	CASYNLQGTEAFF	TGTGCCAGCTACAACCTCCAGGGGACTGAAGCTTTCTTT
18	few	TRBV27	-	TRBJ2-1	CASSTRQLATGSYNEQFF	TGTGCCAGCAGTACAAGGCAACTAGCCACGGGGTCCTACAATGAGCAGTTCTTC
13	once	TRBV9	-	TRBJ1-1	CASSVDPTIRAFF	TGTGCCAGCAGCGTAGATCCCACAATAAGAGCTTTCTTT
15	-	TRBV4-1	-	TRBJ1-5	CASSQQGQGGQPQHF	TGCGCCAGCAGCCAACAGGGGCAGGGAGGCCAGCCCCAGCATTTT
15	-	TRBV11-3	TRBD1	TRBJ2-3	CASSPWTGGAYTQYF	TGTGCCAGCAGCCCATGGACAGGGGGCGCGTATACGCAGTATTTT
13	-	TRBV7-9	-	TRBJ1-2	CASSKQEGYGYTF	TGTGCCAGCAGCAAACAGGAAGGGTATGGCTACACCTTC
17	-	TRBV19	TRBD1	TRBJ1-2	CASSIDLSGTGSYGYTF	TGTGCCAGTAGTATAGACTTATCCGGGACAGGGAGCTATGGCTACACCTTC
16	once	TRBV28	-	TRBJ2-1	CASSFSLSRVYNEQFF	TGTGCCAGCAGTTTTTCCCTGAGCAGGGTCTACAATGAGCAGTTCTTC
13	-	TRBV20-1	-	TRBJ1-1	CSASLGGAGEAFF	TGCAGTGCTAGTTTGGGGGGGGCTGGAGAAGCTTTCTTT
14	few	TRBV28	-	TRBJ1-3	CASSSARPGNTIYF	TGTGCCAGCAGTTCGGCCAGACCTGGAAACACCATATATTTT
23	-	TRBV9	TRBD2	TRBJ2-1	CASSLRPGLAGGKSGSSYNEQFF	TGTGCCAGCAGCCTTCGACCGGGACTAGCGGGAGGAAAGTCAGGGAGCTCCTACAATGAGCAGTTCTTC
14	-	TRBV6-5	TRBD1	TRBJ1-1	CASSFQGGGTEAFF	TGTGCCAGCAGTTTCCAGGGGGGAGGAACTGAAGCTTTCTTT
13	-	TRBV7-9	-	TRBJ1-2	CASSLVEGNGYTF	TGTGCCAGCAGCTTAGTAGAGGGCAATGGCTACACCTTC
14	-	TRBV10-3	TRBD2	TRBJ2-1	CAISPSGGEGEQFF	TGTGCCATCAGCCCTAGCGGGGGGGAAGGTGAGCAGTTCTTC
14	-	TRBV19	-	TRBJ1-1	CASSFPLLNTEAFF	TGTGCCAGTAGTTTCCCCCTTTTGAACACTGAAGCTTTCTTT
11	once	TRBV4-2	-	TRBJ2-1	CASSQGGEQFF	TGTGCCAGCAGCCAAGGTGGTGAGCAGTTCTTC
14	-	TRBV6-5	-	TRBJ1-1	CASSYSTWGTEAFF	TGTGCCAGCAGTTACTCGACGTGGGGCACTGAAGCTTTCTTT
13	-	TRBV4-3	TRBD1	TRBJ1-1	CASRTGGATEAFF	TGCGCCAGCAGAACAGGGGGGGCCACTGAAGCTTTCTTT
13	-	TRBV27	-	TRBJ1-2	CASSPGVGYGYTF	TGTGCCAGCAGTCCTGGGGTAGGCTATGGCTACACCTTC
20	-	TRBV12-5	TRBD1	TRBJ2-7	CASGLVLGDRGNFGPYEQYF	TGTGCTAGTGGTTTGGTATTAGGGGACAGGGGAAATTTTGGCCCCTACGAGCAGTACTTC
14	-	TRBV11-1	-	TRBJ2-5	CASSRDGHKETQYF	TGTGCCAGCAGCCGAGATGGACATAAAGAGACCCAGTACTTC
16	-	TRBV5-4	-	TRBJ2-1	CASNVRGGKGYNEQFF	TGTGCCAGCAACGTAAGGGGGGGGAAGGGGTACAATGAGCAGTTCTTC
14	-	TRBV6-2/TRBV6-3	-	TRBJ2-1	CASSLMGVHNEQFF	TGTGCCAGCAGTTTGATGGGAGTTCACAATGAGCAGTTCTTC